Following are 32 T cell receptor beta chains from one sample sequenced in a study of response to subunit inactivated influenza vaccine. TCRdb redid the calling of the RT-PCR reads with MiXCR, one entry per CDR3 protein. The top ten clones hold approximately 7.6% of a sample with some 600,000 distinct CDR3 sequences, 12% to 15% of them seen once. Sequences were derived from PBMCs from blood, sampled 14 to 15 days before vaccination. The receptors come from a man aged 45-65 years who received an inactivated influenza vaccine.

This clonotype was seen only a few times. This chain joins TRBV20-1 and TRBJ2-7; D is unclear. Per germline, CDR1 DFQATT and CDR2 SNEGSKA (reference sequence). This CDR3 is built from 12 residues. V lost 3 bases, J lost 2 bases, and 8 bases lay in between. This chain's CDR3 is CSASYSPYEQYF. The CDR3 region has the DNA TGCAGTGCTAGCTATTCACCCTACGAGCAGTACTTC.

This clonotype was detected only a few times. This chain joins TRBV5-5 and TRBJ1-5; D gene ambiguous. V was clipped by 4 bases and J by 4 bases, with 9 bases between them. CDR3 length: 13 amino acids. Germline CDR1 SGHKS, CDR2 YYEKEE (reference sequence). In DNA, the CDR3 is TGTGCCAGCAGCAGCTACACGAATCAGCCCCAGCATTTT. It yields the protein CASSSYTNQPQHF.

This clonotype has only a few counts. This chain joins TRBV10-3 and TRBJ2-1, with 9 nucleotides matching TRBD1. The CDR3 extends over 14 amino acids. The germline gives CDR1 ENHRY, CDR2 SYGVKD. V lost 6 bases, J lost 10 bases, and 10 bases stayed unmatched. CDR3 loop: CAISMRLGQGEQFF. The CDR3 DNA reads as TGTGCCATCAGCATGAGACTGGGACAGGGAGAGCAGTTCTTC.

The rearrangement links TRBV7-2 to TRBJ2-2, with D possibly being TRBD2 (5 bases). Per germline, CDR1 SGHTA and CDR2 FQGNSA. V lost 1 base to trimming and J lost 6 bases, with 9 bases between them. The CDR3 consists of 14 residues. CDR3 DNA sequence: TGTGCCAGCAGCTTAGGATCGGGGTCCGGGGAGCTGTTTTTT. It codes for CASSLGSGSGELFF.

This clonotype was counted only a few times. This chain uses TRBV6-2 or TRBV6-3 with TRBJ1-1; the match to TRBD1 covers 7 bases. The CDR3 length is 12 residues. Trimming cost V 7 bases and J 7 bases; bases outside gene matches: 6. In germline, CDR1 is MNHEY, CDR2 SVGEGT. The CDR3 sequence is CASTRGQSEAFF. In nucleotides, the CDR3 is TGTGCCAGCACAAGGGGGCAGAGTGAAGCTTTCTTT.

This clonotype was seen at least ten times. The chain carries TRBV29-1 and TRBJ2-3; 11 bases are a match to TRBD2. CDR3 size: 16 residues. J lost 0 bases, V lost 7 bases, and 9 bases had no gene match. CDR1 and CDR2 (germline): SQVTM, ANQGSEA. CDR3 DNA sequence: TGCAGCGCCCCGTCGACTAGCGGGGTTAGCACAGATACGCAGTATTTT. This gives the protein CSAPSTSGVSTDTQYF.

The chain combines TRBV20-1 with TRBJ2-4, with 7 nucleotides matching TRBD2. V shed 2 bases, J shed 7 bases, and the junction held 5 bases outside the gene matches. CDR3 length: 13 residues. Germline V gene sequence: CDR1 DFQATT, CDR2 SNEGSKA (reference sequence). CDR3 in amino acids: CSARWEGVNIQYF. The CDR3 nucleotides read TGCAGTGCTAGATGGGAGGGAGTCAACATTCAGTACTTC.

This clonotype was detected a few times. The chain combines TRBV9 with TRBJ2-7; D unresolved. V shed 0 bases and J shed 3 bases, with 10 bases lying between them. Germline-derived CDR1 and CDR2 are SGDLS and YYNGEE. This CDR3 comprises 14 residues. The CDR3 coding sequence is TGTGCCAGCAGCGTAGCCCCAACCGGCTACGAGCAGTACTTC. Amino acids: CASSVAPTGYEQYF.

This clonotype was found a few times. The chain couples TRBV6-2 or TRBV6-3 to TRBJ2-7; TRBD2 matches at 7 bases. CDR3 length equals 16 residues. Per the germline V gene, CDR1 is MNHEY and CDR2 is SVGEGT. Trimming cost V 11 bases and J 0 bases; bases outside gene matches: 16. Here the CDR3 reads CAPPQRESLSSYEQYF. CDR3 coding DNA: TGTGCCCCCCCCCAGCGGGAAAGCTTGAGCTCCTACGAGCAGTACTTC.

This chain links TRBV10-3 with TRBJ2-1; tentatively, D is TRBD1 or TRBD2 (5 bases each). This CDR3 has 16 residues. Germline loops: CDR1 ENHRY, CDR2 SYGVKD. V shed 4 bases and J shed 0 bases, with 13 bases lying between them. The CDR3 sequence: CAISAGGLSSYNEQFF. DNA of the CDR3: TGTGCCATCAGTGCTGGGGGATTGAGCTCCTACAATGAGCAGTTCTTC.

This clonotype showed up just a few times. The CDR3 reads CASSQVRQGANTEAFF. CDR3 sequence (DNA): TGCGCCAGCAGCCAGGTTCGACAGGGGGCGAACACTGAAGCTTTCTTT. The rearrangement uses TRBV5-1 and TRBJ1-1; 10 bases are shared with TRBD1. Per the germline V gene, CDR1 is SGHRS and CDR2 is YFSETQ. J gave up 1 base and V 4 bases, and 7 bases lay outside the gene matches. The CDR3 length is 16 residues.

This clonotype was seen at least ten times. The V gene is TRBV20-1, the J gene TRBJ1-1, with D possibly TRBD1 on 5 matching bases. Germline CDR1 reads DFQATT; CDR2 reads SNEGSKA (reference sequence). Trimming removed 3 bases from V and 4 bases from J, with 12 bases in between. The CDR3 totals 13 residues. The CDR3 nucleotides are TGCAGTGCTAGTGGGGGAGGGACCACTGAAGCTTTCTTT. It specifies CSASGGGTTEAFF.

V is TRBV20-1 and J is TRBJ2-7; no clear D gene. Per germline, CDR1 DFQATT and CDR2 SNEGSKA (reference sequence). CDR3 length: 11 amino acids. Trimming left V 0 bases short and J 7 bases short, with 7 bases between. The DNA for the CDR3 is TGCAGTGCTAGAGAAAATAGAGAGCAGTACTTC. This sequence encodes CSARENREQYF.

This clonotype was detected only a few times. The chain has TRBV2 and TRBJ1-6, with a tentative D call TRBD1 (6 bases). The ends were cut back, 5 bases at V and 10 bases at J, with 15 bases in the middle. The length of the CDR3 is 14 residues. Germline values: CDR1 SNHLY, CDR2 FYNNEI. The CDR3 DNA follows: TGTGCCAGCAGTCGGGAGGGGGGGCGGTCACCCCTCCACTTT. Translated: CASSREGGRSPLHF.

This clonotype was seen a handful of times. The chain couples TRBV24-1 to TRBJ2-3, with TRBD2 matching 10 bases. Trimming cost V 4 bases and J 7 bases; bases outside gene matches: 7. Germline values: CDR1 KGHDR, CDR2 SFDVKD. CDR3 length equals 15 residues. CDR3 bases: TGTGCCACCAGTGAGCAGCGGGAGGGCACTCATACGCAGTATTTT. Translating gives CATSEQREGTHTQYF.

This clonotype has a handful of counts. V gene TRBV3-1 combines with J gene TRBJ2-7; TRBD2 matches at 10 bases. V gave up 4 bases and J gave up 3 bases; unmatched junction bases: 3. The germline gives CDR1 LGHDT, CDR2 YNNKEL (reference sequence). The CDR3 is 14 residues long. This CDR3 is CASSRTSGRYEQYF. Here the CDR3 DNA reads TGTGCCAGCAGCCGGACTAGCGGACGCTACGAGCAGTACTTC.

This clonotype was seen many times. V is TRBV7-3 and J is TRBJ2-3; no definite D call. This CDR3 spans 13 amino acids. Trimming left V 0 bases short and J 5 bases short, with 6 bases between. Germline lookup yields CDR1 SGHTA and CDR2 FQGTGA. This CDR3 reads CASSLTSKDTQYF. The CDR3 DNA is TGTGCCAGCAGCTTAACGTCTAAAGATACGCAGTATTTT.

The chain links TRBV28 to TRBJ1-6; TRBD1 matches at 8 bases. V lost 8 bases to trimming and J lost 9 bases; unmatched junction nucleotides: 6. From germline, CDR1 is MDHEN and CDR2 SYDVKM. This CDR3 is built from 13 residues. DNA of the CDR3: TGTGCCAGCCGCAGGGGGCTCGGTTCACCCCTCCACTTT. The encoded protein is CASRRGLGSPLHF.

This clonotype was recorded once. V usage is TRBV4-3 and J usage is TRBJ2-5, with D possibly TRBD1 on 5 matching bases. V gave up 0 bases and J gave up 4 bases, with 12 bases separating them. The CDR3 sequence is 15 residues long. Germline assignment: CDR1 LGHNA and CDR2 YSLEER. This chain's CDR3 is CASSQDSAGRETQYF. CDR3 DNA sequence: TGCGCCAGCAGCCAAGATTCGGCAGGGCGAGAGACCCAGTACTTC.

This chain uses TRBV11-2 with TRBJ2-1, with TRBD1 as a possible D gene (6 bases). V shed 5 bases and J shed 5 bases, with 13 bases lying between them. The germline CDR1 and CDR2 sequences are SGHAT and FQNNGV. There are 14 residues in the CDR3. The CDR3 is CASSLPRTDNEQFF. The CDR3 region has the DNA TGTGCCAGCAGCCTACCGCGGACAGACAATGAGCAGTTCTTC.

This chain joins TRBV12-3 or TRBV12-4 and TRBJ2-4; TRBD1 might be the D (6 bases). CDR3 size: 15 residues. Trimming left V 2 bases short and J 9 bases short, with 17 bases between. This CDR3 reads CASSLNQGHGTIQYF. The CDR3 nucleotides are TGTGCCAGCAGTTTAAACCAGGGGCATGGGACCATTCAGTACTTC.

This clonotype was seen more than once but under ten times. The chain is built from TRBV12-3 or TRBV12-4 and TRBJ2-5; D remains unclear. V was pared by 0 bases and J by 4 bases, with 9 bases between. The CDR3 has 14 residues. The CDR3 nucleotides read TGTGCCAGCAGTTTAGCGATCAGGCGAGAGACCCAGTACTTC. It is translated as CASSLAIRRETQYF.

This clonotype was detected ten times or more. The chain links TRBV9 to TRBJ2-2; possible D gene TRBD2, 6 bases. The germline V gene encodes CDR1 SGDLS and CDR2 YYNGEE. Deletions cut 4 bases from V and 1 base from J, with 11 bases between. The CDR3 is 15 amino acids. CDR3 sequence reads: CASSLGLMNTGELFF. The CDR3 DNA follows: TGTGCCAGCAGCTTGGGACTGATGAACACCGGGGAGCTGTTTTTT.

The chain combines TRBV7-2 with TRBJ2-2; D is uncertain. The germline V gene encodes CDR1 SGHTA and CDR2 FQGNSA. The CDR3 sequence is 14 residues long. The V and J ends lost 4 bases and 1 base respectively, with 7 bases between them. CDR3 protein: CASSSPGNTGELFF. DNA of the CDR3: TGTGCCAGCAGCTCTCCAGGGAACACCGGGGAGCTGTTTTTT.

The rearrangement uses TRBV12-3 or TRBV12-4 and TRBJ2-3; D is perhaps TRBD1 (5 bases). The CDR3 is 14 amino acids. Deletions cut 3 bases from V and 6 bases from J, with 13 bases between. The CDR3 DNA follows: TGTGCCAGCAGTTTGAAGGGGTCCACGGATACGCAGTATTTT. Translated: CASSLKGSTDTQYF.

V usage is TRBV5-1 and J usage is TRBJ2-7, with 12 bases fitting TRBD1. Germline trimming cut 3 bases from V and 2 bases from J; bases unmatched to any gene: 6. This CDR3 spans 16 amino acids. Germline loops: CDR1 SGHRS, CDR2 YFSETQ. In DNA form, the CDR3 reads TGCGCCAGCAGCTGGGGACAGGGGGCCATGACCTACGAGCAGTACTTC. It codes for CASSWGQGAMTYEQYF. Full variable domain (missing parts from reference TRBV5-1 and TRBJ2-7): KAGVTQTPRYLIKTRGQQVTLSCSPISGHRSVSWYQQTPGQGLQFLFEYFSETQRNKGNFPGRFSGRQFSNSRSEMNVSTLELGDSALYLCASSWGQGAMTYEQYFGPGTRLTVT.

This clonotype was seen ten or more times. The chain joins TRBV2 to TRBJ1-2; maybe TRBD1 (5 bases). Trimming stripped 4 bases from V and 7 bases from J, with 10 bases between. Looked up from germline, CDR1 is SNHLY and CDR2 is FYNNEI. The CDR3 loop spans 12 amino acids. DNA for the CDR3: TGTGCCAGCAGTGTGGACACCGGTGGCTACACCTTC. Translated: CASSVDTGGYTF.

This clonotype showed up just a few times. The rearrangement uses TRBV28 and TRBJ1-6; TRBD1 matches 7 bases. V was clipped by 6 bases and J by 0 bases; unmatched bases: 8. CDR3 length: 17 residues. CDR1 is MDHEN and CDR2 is SYDVKM in the germline V gene. The chain's CDR3 is CASSRGQRSSYNSPLHF. The DNA for the CDR3 is TGTGCCAGCAGCAGGGGACAGAGGAGCTCCTATAATTCACCCCTCCACTTT. Variable domain in full (rest from reference TRBV28 and TRBJ1-6): DVKVTQSSRYLVKRTGEKVFLECVQDMDHENMFWYRQDPGLGLRLIYFSYDVKMKEKGDIPEGYSVSREKKERFSLILESASTNQTSMYLCASSRGQRSSYNSPLHFGNGTRLTVT.

The sample holds one count of this clonotype. The V call is TRBV7-9, the J call TRBJ1-2, with 12 bases identical to TRBD1. The CDR3 extends over 14 amino acids. CDR1 and CDR2 from the germline V gene are SEHNR and FQNEAQ (reference sequence). V lost 3 bases, J lost 7 bases, and 3 bases stayed unmatched. CDR3 residues: CASSFPGQGAGYTF. DNA for the CDR3: TGTGCCAGCAGCTTCCCGGGACAGGGGGCTGGCTACACCTTC. The complete variable domain, with remaining parts taken from reference TRBV7-9 and TRBJ1-2, reads DTGVSQNPRHKITKRGQNVTFRCDPISEHNRLYWYRQTLGQGPEFLTYFQNEAQLEKSRLLSDRFSAERPKGSFSTLEIQRTEQGDSAMYLCASSFPGQGAGYTFGSGTRLTVV.

The J gene is TRBJ1-2, the V gene TRBV12-3 or TRBV12-4; D call uncertain. CDR3 length: 13 amino acids. V was pared by 2 bases and J by 5 bases, with 9 bases between. In nucleotides, the CDR3 is TGTGCCAGCAGTTTAAGCCGTCAGTATGGCTACACCTTC. This gives the protein CASSLSRQYGYTF.

This clonotype was observed many times. The chain joins TRBV4-2 to TRBJ2-7, with TRBD2 matching 10 bases. CDR3 size: 16 residues. V was pared by 3 bases and J by 5 bases, with 10 bases of the junction left unmatched. CDR1 is LGHNA and CDR2 is YNFKEQ in the germline V gene. The CDR3 spells CASSQVSGRILHEQYF. The CDR3, as DNA: TGTGCCAGCAGCCAGGTTAGCGGGAGGATTCTCCACGAGCAGTACTTC.

This clonotype was observed many times. This chain connects TRBV5-1 to TRBJ2-4; tentatively, D is TRBD1 or TRBD2 (5 bases each). This CDR3 spans 15 amino acids. Germline V CDR1 and CDR2: SGHRS, YFSETQ. Trimming took 0 bases from V and 3 from J, leaving 10 bases between them. CDR3 in DNA: TGCGCCAGCAGCTTGGGAGGGGCGAACAAAAACATTCAGTACTTC. Translated: CASSLGGANKNIQYF.